This T cell receptor beta chain stems from a study of control samples from healthy donors and cancer patients (dated by TCRdb to the early 2020s). The CDR1 and CDR2 encoded by the germline V gene are ENHRY and SYGVKD. The CDR3 has 14 amino acids, counting the end cysteine and phenylalanine. Solely the CDR3 DNA is kept, with 42 bases framed from the first base. Deletion took 0 bases off V and 5 bases off J, with a span of 10 bases between the germline ends. The library was made by the immunoSEQ multiplex PCR assay. The table comes from immuneACCESS by way of TCRdb, which keeps in-frame sequences with V and J called. Part of the clones is missing from these tables; in studies checked, under half for an unresolved V gene and the rest for unknown reasons. This sample is represented by about 150,000 clones; around 94% of them were singletons. 1.1% to 1.5% of the sample goes to the ten largest clones. A note on this clone: Its antigen is currently not known. There are no base qualities to consult, and no much larger clone falls within one base.

The rearrangement combines TRBV10-3 with TRBJ2-5; the D segment cannot be called with confidence. The sequence derives from a woman in her late teens or twenties in good health. The sequencing input was blood. The nucleotides are TGTGCCATCAGTGAGTCGGCAGATTGGGAGACCCAGTACTTC. Protein translation: CAISESADWETQYF.